This T cell receptor (beta chain) was sequenced in a study of T cells after posttransplantation cyclophosphamide. This clone was observed at least ten times. CDR3 length: 15 residues. Germline CDR1 is LNHDA and CDR2 is SQIVND (reference sequence). V lost 5 bases, J lost 5 bases, and 10 bases stayed unmatched. Peripheral blood was collected from the related graft donor on the marrow donation day. Sequencing was performed with immunoSEQ multiplex PCR; in TCRdb, only in-frame clones are kept and a portion is missing. There are about 37,000 clones in the sample, none observed a single time. Input material: PBMCs. The J gene is TRBJ2-7, the V gene TRBV19, with 9 bases matching TRBD1. This clonotype was obtained from a man in his thirties or forties in good health and a related stem cell transplant donor. Here the CDR3 reads CASSPSPGTGNEQYF. DNA for the CDR3: TGTGCCAGTAGTCCGAGTCCCGGGACAGGGAACGAGCAGTACTTC.